The T cell receptor (beta chain) described here comes from a study of cytomegalovirus exposure and HLA in healthy donors (dated by TCRdb to the late 2010s). Regarding the research as a whole: In an earlier analysis of fewer than 750 of the donors, 276 Gb of sequence data and some 100 million unique TCR beta sequences from 150 million to 200 million T cells were reported. An early release covering roughly 580 HLA-typed donors comprised around 300 gigabases of sequencing data and around 80 million unique TCR sequences. Of the approximately 400 genotyped donors, over 70% fell in the genetic ancestry cluster associated with self-reported Caucasian donors. The study aimed to test whether cataloging public T cell receptors could reveal signatures of past pathogen exposure. The study used immunosequencing to profile the T cell repertoires of approximately 650 subjects and linked those repertoires to cytomegalovirus serostatus. In addition to the first cohort of approximately 670 subjects, a separate validation cohort of 120 different subjects was used. To predict cytomegalovirus infection status, the study brought together high-throughput TCR immunosequencing, statistical association of individual TCRs with disease status, and machine learning. A later analysis re-analyzed previously published TCR beta repertoires from 660 or so donors and added high-resolution HLA genotyping to study TCR occurrence patterns. Rather than drawing on any new phenotypic data, the later analysis identified candidate immune exposures from TCR beta sequences and the way those sequences occurred across donors. An earlier analysis of roughly 600 of the donors used high-throughput TCR beta sequencing to judge whether each TCR beta V gene segment behaved as functional or pseudogenic. Donor age, sex, ethnicity and CMV serostatus were collected together with the repertoire data. A later genetic analysis used genome-wide SNP genotypes for about 65% of the roughly 700 donors, treating that subset as a discovery cohort. All discovery cohort repertoires had been generated using a single sequencing platform. HLA typing covered class I and class II loci at four-digit resolution. The number of typed donors differed by locus: roughly 629-640 for A, B, C, DRB1 and DQB1; approximately 520 for DQA1; some 590 for DPA1; and some 470 for DPB1. About five DR-DQ haplotypes were treated as single units for association and clustering because of strong linkage in the cohort. On average, 235,054 unique TCR beta nucleotide sequences were sequenced per donor among 398 genotyped donors of the cohort, with 15% to 20% of those sequences being non-productive. General findings and caveats noted by the study authors: Most TCR sequences were observed very rarely across donors, whereas some public TCRs were present in many individuals. A later analysis found that HLA-associated TCR beta chains were more clonally expanded and had lower generation probabilities than equally common non-associated chains. Broadly in line with IMGT annotations, most TCR beta V segments showed up in productive rearrangements about 90% or about 30% of the time in an earlier analysis of around 550 of the donors. In a later analysis, several top co-occurrence clusters were reported to appear linked to parvovirus B19, influenza, CMV and Epstein-Barr virus. In both the original and validation cohorts, the classifier was reported to diagnose cytomegalovirus status with high specificity and sensitivity. A later genetic analysis associated a missense DCLRE1C variant with V-gene and J-gene trimming of TCR beta chains, and an independent cohort replicated the association. Because counts were too low, roughly 17 rarely observed V segments, including chromosome 9 orphons, were left out of the earlier analysis of approximately 580 of the donors. Because HLA typing was missing for some donors at each locus, association tests included only the typed subset. The study gave a list of 150 to 200 TCR beta chains associated with cytomegalovirus. When HLA alleles, especially DR and DQ, strongly co-occurred, attributing TCR associations to individual alleles was difficult. Linkage disequilibrium might explain the correlated functional status among segregating V segments, but an unknown experimental factor could not be excluded. A later analysis found that TCR association rates varied across HLA loci, with DRB1 alleles showing the most associated TCRs and HLA-C alleles the fewest. The sequencing pipeline was judged likely to have produced a cluster of highly shared sequence variants as a technical artifact. A few of the identified cytomegalovirus-associated TCR beta chains were confirmed in vitro to be specific for cytomegalovirus antigens. At a false discovery rate of 0.05, a later analysis linked some 17,000 TCR beta sequences to specific HLA alleles. A further reported finding was that TCR beta sequences accurately predicted the HLA-A and HLA-B alleles for most subjects in the first cohort. A later analysis found that most CMV-associated TCR beta chains appeared HLA-restricted, with HLA associations seemingly driven largely by CMV exposure. The authors suggested that the approach could potentially be generalized to other disease states and immunological phenotypes. This cohort had only TCR beta chains sequenced, and the lack of alpha or paired-chain data limited which features could be detected. For the cohort, immune exposure information was limited to CMV serostatus. A later genetic analysis reported fewer N-insertions in productive TCRs among donors in an Asian-associated ancestry cluster than the approximately 700-donor mean. Roughly uniform sequencing depth across donors was assumed in presence/absence analyses, although this assumption may not hold.

Remarks on this clone: The antigen this receptor binds is unknown. The input lacks base qualities; no much larger clone sits a single base away.

The library relied on the immunoSEQ multiplex PCR assay. For the multiplex PCR, a mixture combining 60 forward primers for TCR Vbeta segments and 13 reverse primers for TCR Jbeta segments was used. A multiplex PCR assay on genomic DNA amplified the CDR3 region of rearranged TCR beta genes. Amplified TCR beta libraries were sequenced as 87-base-pair reads on the Illumina HiSeq System. As for how the authors treated the data: A later analysis tallied roughly 76 million unique TCR beta chains across the approximately 670 repertoires, and about 12 million of those chains were shared by two or more donors. Raw reads were error-corrected and collapsed into unique sequences by a nearest-neighbor algorithm in which closely related sequences were merged to remove PCR and sequencing errors. V, D and J gene segments were assigned by aligning CDR3 sequences to IMGT reference sequences. For a sequence to be retained, a match of at least six nucleotides was required to both a V gene segment and a J gene segment. Rearrangements were classified as productive when the CDR3 lacked stop codons and remained in frame with V and J, and all other rearrangements were classified as non-productive. Following IMGT convention, CDR3 was defined as the stretch from the second conserved V-encoded cysteine up to the conserved J-encoded phenylalanine. The earlier analysis of 587 of the donors excluded sequences that lacked an unambiguous match to a single V gene segment. In an earlier analysis of 587 of the donors, V segments were called functional above 56.7% productive rearrangements and were called segregating when the between-donor standard deviation exceeded 5%. A statistical classification framework was built for diagnosing cytomegalovirus status from the catalog of TCR beta chain sequences. In a later analysis, V and J genes were assigned by comparing TCR nucleotide sequences against IMGT/GENE-DB human TR gene sequences. Using the TCRdist pipeline, a later analysis assigned CDR3 sequences along with most-parsimonious VDJ recombination scenarios. A later analysis defined each TCR beta chain by its CDR3 amino acid sequence plus V-gene family, and excluded reads lacking a unique V-gene family. In a later analysis, 450 to 600 highly shared, low-generation-probability nucleotide sequences were removed to address suspected cross-contamination and a sequencing artifact. In a later analysis, a clonal expansion index was calculated for each public chain from normalized within-repertoire ranks of inferred template counts. In a later analysis, generation probabilities were computed with a VDJ recombination model fitted to out-of-frame rearrangements, and the resulting probabilities were checked against IGoR. In a later analysis, hypergeometric tests were used to score TCR-TCR, TCR-HLA and TCR-CMV co-occurrence, with a repertoire-size bias correction applied to TCR pairs. False discovery rates were estimated in a later analysis by permuting HLA or CMV assignments 20 times. In a later analysis, co-occurring TCRs were grouped using DBSCAN, with TCRdist sequence similarity added in when clustering inside HLA-allele-positive subsets. For co-occurrence clustering, repertoires with fewer than 30,000 or more than 120,000 public chains were excluded, along with roughly 5 repertoires with anomalous nucleotide sharing. TCRdb took this table from immuneACCESS and kept in-frame rearrangements with V and J called. Such tables lack part of the clones; where checked against another copy, unresolved V genes explain under half of the gap, and the rest is unexplained. D and trimming come from the DNA, and the V and J calls and clone size come from that table. The table for this sample lists some 130,000 clones; around 80% of them were counted only once. The ten biggest clones cover 1.8% of the sample.

The cohort consisted of 666 healthy bone marrow donors. At the time of sampling, every cohort member was nominally healthy, though immune exposures that went unrecorded were likely present. The donor tested CMV seropositive and was one of the 289 seropositive cohort members. Every donor gave a peripheral blood sample, and the peripheral blood mononuclear cells from that sample were used for TCR beta sequencing. The Qiagen DNeasy Blood Extraction Kit was used to extract genomic DNA from the blood cell samples. Input material: PBMCs. This clonotype was sampled from a female donor in good health and CMV-seropositive.

The CDR3 is CSVGQNMQYF. The base sequence is TGCAGCGTCGGACAGAATATGCAGTATTTT. Recombination joined TRBV29-1 with TRBJ2-3; TRBD1 is a weak D gene call, 6 bases matching. Looking up the germline V gene yields CDR1 SQVTM and CDR2 ANQGSEA. Counted from cysteine to phenylalanine, this CDR3 has 10 amino acids. CDR3 DNA only is kept here, 30 bases in frame from base 1. V gives up 6 bases and J gives up 11 bases, and the segment between their germline ends measures 12 bases.